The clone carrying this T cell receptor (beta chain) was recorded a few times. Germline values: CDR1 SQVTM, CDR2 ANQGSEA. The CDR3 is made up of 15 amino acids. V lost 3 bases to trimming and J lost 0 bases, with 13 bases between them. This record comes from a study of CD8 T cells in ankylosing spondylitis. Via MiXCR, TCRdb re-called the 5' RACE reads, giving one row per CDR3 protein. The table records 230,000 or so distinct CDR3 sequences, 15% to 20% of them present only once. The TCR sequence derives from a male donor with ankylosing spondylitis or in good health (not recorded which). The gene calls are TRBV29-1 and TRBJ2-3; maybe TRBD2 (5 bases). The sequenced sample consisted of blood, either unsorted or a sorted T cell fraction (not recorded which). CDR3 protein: CSVEARGSSTDTQYF. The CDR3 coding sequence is TGCAGCGTTGAGGCGAGAGGGTCTAGCACAGATACGCAGTATTTT.